This is a list of T cell receptor beta chains from one sample in a study of shared T cell receptors in the human thymus. The assay was immunoSEQ multiplex PCR, and TCRdb's table has in-frame clones only and misses some. The repertoire holds 600,000 to 900,000 clones, with 70% to 90% as singletons. The same sample was also used in a study of human thymus T cells.

The sequenced material came from thymocytes. All receptors derive from a girl under three years old with a congenital heart defect. CDR3s leave out the opening cysteine and the closing phenylalanine or tryptophan. Fields, in order: D gene, V gene, J gene, clone size, CDR3 protein. D genes are given only for firm matches. Rows give clone size only sometimes, using once, few, many, or a class for an expanded clone.

D: NA
V: TRBV29-1
J: TRBJ1-2
size: NA
CDR3: SVAAYRDNYGYT

D: TRBD1
V: TRBV4-3
J: TRBJ2-7
size: NA
CDR3: ASSHYRDRDNEQY

D: NA
V: TRBV5-5
J: TRBJ1-1
size: few
CDR3: ASSLNRDTEAF

D: NA
V: TRBV27
J: TRBJ1-1
size: NA
CDR3: ASSLYRGNTEAF

D: TRBD2
V: TRBV7-2
J: TRBJ2-3
size: NA
CDR3: ASSSPSGGTDTQY

D: TRBD1
V: TRBV18
J: TRBJ2-7
size: NA
CDR3: ASSPTSDRVRYEQY

D: NA
V: TRBV29-1
J: TRBJ1-1
size: NA
CDR3: SVEVGPGDIQTEAF

D: TRBD1
V: TRBV2
J: TRBJ2-3
size: NA
CDR3: ASIPKVGTGPDTQY

D: TRBD1
V: TRBV7-9
J: TRBJ2-7
size: NA
CDR3: ASSSTGALGEQY

D: TRBD1
V: TRBV7-6
J: TRBJ1-2
size: NA
CDR3: AVGRGDGGYT

D: NA
V: TRBV7-9
J: TRBJ2-1
size: NA
CDR3: ASSLRQGNEQF

D: NA
V: TRBV30
J: TRBJ1-1
size: NA
CDR3: AWREFPRVWNTEAF

D: TRBD1
V: TRBV28
J: TRBJ1-6
size: NA
CDR3: ASSPRQGEGSPLH

D: NA
V: TRBV6-1
J: TRBJ1-5
size: NA
CDR3: ASSEQGFLIYSNQPQH

D: NA
V: TRBV28
J: TRBJ1-4
size: NA
CDR3: ASRCATGKSNLNEKLF

D: TRBD2
V: TRBV4-1
J: TRBJ2-3
size: once
CDR3: ASSQGGLAGGPHTDTQY

D: TRBD1
V: TRBV28
J: TRBJ2-7
size: few
CDR3: ASNGNRGTESSYEQY

D: NA
V: TRBV6-6
J: TRBJ1-2
size: NA
CDR3: ASSRVNPGYT

D: NA
V: TRBV19
J: TRBJ1-5
size: NA
CDR3: ASSIDETALNQPQH

D: NA
V: TRBV7-2
J: TRBJ2-5
size: NA
CDR3: ASSSPQGGETQY

D: TRBD1
V: TRBV18
J: TRBJ1-1
size: once
CDR3: ASSPLGQGAEAF

D: TRBD2
V: TRBV2
J: TRBJ2-3
size: NA
CDR3: AKRLAPTDTQY

D: TRBD1
V: TRBV6-6
J: TRBJ1-6
size: NA
CDR3: ASSPNRGPYNSPLH

D: TRBD1
V: TRBV19
J: TRBJ1-5
size: NA
CDR3: ASRTDRDNQPQH

D: NA
V: TRBV6-6
J: TRBJ1-6
size: NA
CDR3: ASSAGRLYNSPLH

D: TRBD1
V: TRBV6-5
J: TRBJ1-4
size: NA
CDR3: ASQRGDRTNEKLF

D: NA
V: TRBV27
J: TRBJ1-2
size: once
CDR3: ASARTATDGYT

D: NA
V: TRBV7-4
J: TRBJ1-6
size: NA
CDR3: ASSPLALLGDSPLH

D: NA
V: TRBV9
J: TRBJ2-7
size: NA
CDR3: ASSVGGAGQDEQY

D: NA
V: TRBV5-1
J: TRBJ1-2
size: NA
CDR3: ASSLANGGGRGYT

D: TRBD1
V: TRBV5-4
J: TRBJ2-1
size: NA
CDR3: ASRRTGAHEQF

D: NA
V: TRBV2
J: TRBJ2-5
size: NA
CDR3: ASSRPTGVRETQY

D: NA
V: TRBV27
J: TRBJ2-7
size: NA
CDR3: ASSLFPSGYEQY

D: NA
V: TRBV5-6
J: TRBJ1-1
size: NA
CDR3: ASSLRGVNTEAF

D: NA
V: TRBV7-4
J: TRBJ1-1
size: NA
CDR3: ASSRHHTEAF

D: NA
V: TRBV10-3
J: TRBJ1-5
size: NA
CDR3: AISESLWAAAKGGNQPQH

D: NA
V: TRBV6-4
J: TRBJ1-1
size: NA
CDR3: AAPRDSPRNTEAF

D: TRBD2
V: TRBV7-6
J: TRBJ2-1
size: once
CDR3: ASSLKGTSGLDSYNEQF

D: NA
V: TRBV4-3
J: TRBJ2-1
size: once
CDR3: ASSEERTRNYNEQF

D: TRBD2
V: TRBV7-9
J: TRBJ2-2
size: few
CDR3: ASSLNRGGGTGELF

D: NA
V: TRBV5-1
J: TRBJ1-2
size: NA
CDR3: ASAKKGDSYT

D: NA
V: TRBV11-3
J: TRBJ2-5
size: NA
CDR3: ASSLGGAEETQY

D: NA
V: TRBV2
J: TRBJ2-3
size: NA
CDR3: ASSVRGVDTDTQY

D: TRBD1
V: TRBV7-2
J: TRBJ1-6
size: few
CDR3: ASSPWTGFGNSPLH

D: NA
V: TRBV5-4
J: TRBJ1-2
size: few
CDR3: ASSFGGDGYT